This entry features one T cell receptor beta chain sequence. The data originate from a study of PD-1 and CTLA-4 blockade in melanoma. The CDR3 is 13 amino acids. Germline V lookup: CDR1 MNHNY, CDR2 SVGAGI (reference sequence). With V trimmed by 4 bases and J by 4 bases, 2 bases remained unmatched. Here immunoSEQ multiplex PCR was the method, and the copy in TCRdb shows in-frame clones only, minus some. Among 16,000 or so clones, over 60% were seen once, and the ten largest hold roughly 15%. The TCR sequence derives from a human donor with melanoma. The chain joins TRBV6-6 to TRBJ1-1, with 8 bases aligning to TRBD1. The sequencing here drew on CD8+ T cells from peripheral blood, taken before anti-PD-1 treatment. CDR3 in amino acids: CASSFTGGTEAFF. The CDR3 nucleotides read TGTGCCAGCAGTTTCACAGGGGGCACTGAAGCTTTCTTT.